The rows below give T cell receptor beta chains drawn from one sample of a study of T cells in Graves' hyperthyroidism and ophthalmopathy. From the multiplex PCR reads, TCRdb called clonotypes with MiXCR, one entry per CDR3 protein. Of 400,000 to 600,000 distinct CDR3 sequences in the sample, roughly 20% were seen once. Sequencing used blood. Receptor source: a man younger than 30 with Graves' hyperthyroidism. Each CDR3 is given with its conserved first and last residue. The D gene is left open where the match is weak. Clone size, where shown, is once, few, many, or a class for clones that have expanded.

TRBD1 many TRBJ1-1 TRBV11-2 17 TGTGCCAGCAGCCGACCCTTGGACAGGCCTACGGAGACTGAAGCTTTCTTT CASSRPLDRPTETEAFF
. many TRBJ2-7 TRBV20-1 13 TGCAGTGCTAGCCTATTGATCTCCTACGAGCAGTACTTC CSASLLISYEQYF
. many TRBJ2-7 TRBV15 13 TGTGCCACCAGCAGAGTACCGGGTTCCGAGCAGTACTTC CATSRVPGSEQYF
. many TRBJ1-5 TRBV6-5 14 TGTGCCAGCAGTTACGGGTTCACTTATCAGCCCCAGCATTTT CASSYGFTYQPQHF
. many TRBJ1-1 TRBV20-1 13 TGCAGTGCTAGAGGTTTGCGGAACACTGAAGCTTTCTTT CSARGLRNTEAFF
. many TRBJ2-7 TRBV12-3/TRBV12-4 13 TGTGCCAGCAGTCCCTCCATCCGTAGCGAGCAGTACTTC CASSPSIRSEQYF
TRBD1 many TRBJ1-1 TRBV12-3/TRBV12-4 13 TGTGCCAGCACTCCCCAGGGGGGCACTGAAGCTTTCTTT CASTPQGGTEAFF
TRBD1 few TRBJ2-5 TRBV15 15 TGTGCCACCAGCAGAGAGGCGGGACAGGGAGTGACCCAGTACTTC CATSREAGQGVTQYF
. many TRBJ2-5 TRBV11-2 11 TGTGCCAGCAGCACCGAAGGGACCCAGTACTTC CASSTEGTQYF
. . TRBJ1-2 TRBV7-2 13 TGTGCCAGCAGCTTAGAAGGGATTGATGGCTACACCTTC CASSLEGIDGYTF
. . TRBJ1-6 TRBV27 14 TGTGCCAGCAGTTCTGGAGGCTCGGATTCACCCCTCCACTTT CASSSGGSDSPLHF
. many TRBJ1-2 TRBV6-1 15 TGTGCCAGCAGTGATCAGGGACCCGGGGACTATGGCTACACCTTC CASSDQGPGDYGYTF
. . TRBJ1-1 TRBV19 12 TGTGCCAGTAGCAACGCTCCGTTTGAAGCTTTCTTT CASSNAPFEAFF
. few TRBJ1-5 TRBV2 15 TGTGCCAGCAGTGAAGATAATGGGGGCGATCAGCCCCAGCATTTT CASSEDNGGDQPQHF
. . TRBJ2-7 TRBV6-2/TRBV6-3 15 TGTGCCAGCAGTTACCCATCGAGGGGGGCCCGGGAGCAGTACTTC CASSYPSRGAREQYF
. many TRBJ1-3 TRBV28 14 TGTGCCAGCAAAGACAGAGGCTCTGGAAACACCATATATTTT CASKDRGSGNTIYF
TRBD1 . TRBJ1-1 TRBV12-3/TRBV12-4 14 TGTGCCAGCAGTCCCCAGACAGGGGGTTTTGAAGCTTTCTTT CASSPQTGGFEAFF